The 20 T cell receptor beta chains below were found in one sample sequenced in a study of blood T cell repertoires in COVID-19. Libraries were prepared by immunoSEQ multiplex PCR; TCRdb keeps only in-frame clonotypes and omits some of them. Among fewer than 350,000 clones, more than 70% were seen once, and the ten largest hold 3% to 4.5%. Sequenced: peripheral blood. The receptors were sampled from an older woman with COVID-19, enrolled during active disease.

The chain couples TRBV11-2 to TRBJ1-4, with 8 bases aligning to TRBD1. This CDR3 spans 16 amino acids. The J segment lost 7 bases and the V segment lost 6 bases, leaving 13 bases of the junction unmatched. CDR1 and CDR2 from the germline V gene are SGHAT and FQNNGV. The CDR3 sequence: CASSTNIQGAGEKLFF. CDR3 nucleotide sequence: TGTGCCAGCAGTACCAATATTCAGGGGGCAGGTGAAAAACTGTTTTTT.

This clone was detected once. CDR3 in amino acids: CASREGGQTGWSTEAFF. CDR3 coding DNA: TGTGCCAGCAGGGAGGGGGGACAGACGGGTTGGAGCACTGAAGCTTTCTTT. The chain has TRBV28 and TRBJ1-1, with TRBD1 identical over 7 bases. The trim removed 6 bases at V and 4 bases at J, leaving 17 bases unmatched. The CDR3 has 17 residues. The germline gives CDR1 MDHEN, CDR2 SYDVKM.

This clone was seen only a few times. The CDR3 DNA sequence: TGTGCCAGCAGCTCTAACGACAGGGTGGTAGGCTACACCTTC. It is translated as CASSSNDRVVGYTF. The rearrangement uses TRBV7-9 and TRBJ1-2; 7 nucleotides line up with TRBD1. Germline trimming cut 4 bases from V and 8 bases from J; bases unmatched to any gene: 10. The germline V gene encodes CDR1 SEHNR and CDR2 FQNEAQ (reference sequence). The CDR3 contains 14 residues. The full variable domain, in which reference TRBV7-9 and TRBJ1-2 provide the parts outside the CDR3, is DTGVSQNPRHKITKRGQNVTFRCDPISEHNRLYWYRQTLGQGPEFLTYFQNEAQLEKSRLLSDRFSAERPKGSFSTLEIQRTEQGDSAMYLCASSSNDRVVGYTFGSGTRLTVV.

The chain uses TRBV19 and TRBJ2-2; D possibly corresponds to TRBD1 (6 bases). V was trimmed by 3 bases and J by 2 bases, leaving 10 bases between them. The CDR3 is 15 residues long. The germline CDR1 and CDR2 sequences are LNHDA and SQIVND (reference sequence). The CDR3 region has the DNA TGTGCCAGTAGTATTGGACAGCTCAACACCGGGGAGCTGTTTTTT. Its translation is CASSIGQLNTGELFF. Full variable domain (remainder filled in from reference TRBV19 and TRBJ2-2): DGGITQSPKYLFRKEGQNVTLSCEQNLNHDAMYWYRQDPGQGLRLIYYSQIVNDFQKGDIAEGYSVSREKKESFPLTVTSAQKNPTAFYLCASSIGQLNTGELFFGEGSRLTVL.

As regards this clone: The identical CDR3 is also encoded by other nucleotide sequences in the sample. The CDR3 coding sequence is TGCGCCAGCAGCCCCGGGGGGAGCTCCTATAATTCACCCCTCCACTTT. Translating it yields CASSPGGSSYNSPLHF. The chain uses TRBV5-1 and TRBJ1-6, with a weak D call TRBD1 (5 bases). The CDR3 extends over 16 amino acids. The ends were cut back, 4 bases at V and 0 bases at J, with 11 bases in the middle. CDR1 is SGHRS, CDR2 YFSETQ, per germline.

In regard to this clone: The sample holds other DNA sequences that translate to the same CDR3. The chain joins TRBV30 to TRBJ2-1; D remains unclear. From germline, CDR1 is GTSNPN and CDR2 SVGIG (reference sequence). The CDR3 is 11 amino acids. Trimming stripped 0 bases from V and 8 bases from J, with 5 bases between. CDR3 sequence reads: CAWSVRDEQFF. CDR3 sequence (DNA): TGTGCCTGGAGTGTACGCGATGAGCAGTTCTTC.

The chain carries TRBV18 and TRBJ1-1, with TRBD1 identical over 8 bases. This CDR3 comprises 13 residues. Germline V gene lookup returns CDR1 KGHSH and CDR2 LQKENI. V lost 3 bases and J lost 6; bases outside the gene matches: 3. The CDR3 DNA sequence: TGTGCCAGCTCACCGACAGGGGTGCCTGAAGCTTTCTTT. Amino acids: CASSPTGVPEAFF.

This rearrangement joins TRBV18 to TRBJ2-1; 11 bases are shared with TRBD2. Germline V lookup: CDR1 KGHSH, CDR2 LQKENI. The CDR3 sequence is 16 residues long. Germline trimming cut 1 base from V and 8 bases from J; bases unmatched to any gene: 7. The CDR3 sequence: CASSPLAGGTRDEQFF. For the CDR3, the DNA is TGTGCCAGCTCACCACTAGCGGGGGGGACCAGGGATGAGCAGTTCTTC. The whole variable domain, remainder taken from reference TRBV18 and TRBJ2-1, is NAGVMQNPRHLVRRRGQEARLRCSPMKGHSHVYWYRQLPEEGLKFMVYLQKENIIDESGMPKERFSAEFPKEGPSILRIQQVVRGDSAAYFCASSPLAGGTRDEQFFGPGTRLTVL.

This rearrangement joins TRBV13 to TRBJ1-4, with D uncertain. V was pared by 0 bases and J by 5 bases, with 7 bases between. The CDR3 covers 14 residues. CDR1 is PRHDT, CDR2 FYEKMQ, per germline (reference sequence). CDR3 bases: TGTGCCAGCAGCTTAGGGCAGTACAATGAAAAACTGTTTTTT. This encodes CASSLGQYNEKLFF.

This chain joins TRBV16 and TRBJ2-1; unclear D gene. Trimming pared 3 bases from V and 3 bases from J, leaving 12 bases between. CDR1 is KGHSY and CDR2 is FQNENV in the germline V gene. This CDR3 is built from 15 residues. In nucleotides, the CDR3 is TGTGCCAGCAGCCACAACCGCGGTGTCTACAATGAGCAGTTCTTC. As protein: CASSHNRGVYNEQFF.

The CDR3 here is CASSVAPRNSPLHF. Written as DNA, the CDR3 is TGTGCCAGCAGCGTAGCGCCCCGGAATTCACCCCTCCACTTT. The chain is built from TRBV9 and TRBJ1-6, with unresolved D. From germline, CDR1 is SGDLS and CDR2 YYNGEE. With 0 bases removed from V and 7 bases from J, the gap between germline ends came to 8 bases. There are 14 residues in the CDR3.

The rearrangement joins TRBV27 to TRBJ1-1; maybe TRBD1 (5 bases). V lost 4 bases and J 6 bases, leaving 18 bases between the germline ends. Germline assignment: CDR1 MNHEY and CDR2 SMNVEV (reference sequence). The CDR3 length is 15 residues. CDR3 sequence (DNA): TGTGCCAGCAGTTCCTTTGGGGGGTCGGCCCCTGAAGCTTTCTTT. As protein: CASSSFGGSAPEAFF.

The chain couples TRBV7-6 to TRBJ2-2; no clear D. This CDR3 comprises 15 residues. V lost 5 bases to trimming and J lost 2 bases, with 12 bases between them. Per the germline V gene, CDR1 is SGHVS and CDR2 is FNYEAQ. CDR3 region: CASSPTGGNTGELFF. The CDR3 DNA is TGTGCCAGCAGCCCCACCGGCGGTAACACCGGGGAGCTGTTTTTT.

The CDR3 region is CASSLSFGGQETQYF. The CDR3 nucleotides read TGCGCCAGCAGCTTGTCGTTCGGGGGCCAAGAGACCCAGTACTTC. The chain recombines TRBV5-1 with TRBJ2-5; D might be TRBD2 (6 bases). Looked up from germline, CDR1 is SGHRS and CDR2 is YFSETQ. Trimming cost V 1 base and J 1 base, with 11 bases left between them. The CDR3 consists of 15 residues.

The rearrangement uses TRBV2 and TRBJ1-3; maybe TRBD1 (5 bases). The CDR3 extends over 13 amino acids. Germline V lookup: CDR1 SNHLY, CDR2 FYNNEI. Trimming took 8 bases from V and 2 from J, leaving 10 bases between them. This CDR3 reads CASLPGTGNTIYF. The DNA of the CDR3 is TGTGCCAGCTTACCAGGGACTGGAAACACCATATATTTT.

This clone was observed once. Within the sample, other DNA sequences also encode this same CDR3. The J gene is TRBJ1-2, the V gene TRBV7-9, with D possibly matching TRBD1 (5 bases). Germline CDR1 reads SEHNR; CDR2 reads FQNEAQ (reference sequence). Between the trimmed V and J ends, which lost 5 bases and 4 bases, there was a span of 11 bases. The CDR3 loop spans 13 amino acids. The chain's CDR3 is CASSPDRLYGYTF. The CDR3 bases are TGTGCCAGCAGCCCTGACAGACTCTATGGCTACACCTTC.

The rearrangement joins TRBV2 to TRBJ2-7; TRBD1 agrees at 7 bases. V shed 6 bases and J 7 bases; nucleotides not matched to a gene: 6. CDR3 size: 12 residues. Germline assignment: CDR1 SNHLY and CDR2 FYNNEI. The CDR3 sequence: CASRATGVEQYF. DNA for the CDR3: TGTGCCAGCAGGGCCACAGGGGTTGAGCAGTACTTC.

This chain connects TRBV18 to TRBJ1-1; TRBD1 might be the D (6 bases). Germline lookup yields CDR1 KGHSH and CDR2 LQKENI. V shed 2 bases and J shed 5 bases, with 15 bases lying between them. The CDR3 sequence is 15 residues long. CDR3 in DNA: TGTGCCAGCTCACCATTCGGACAGAAAAATACTGAAGCTTTCTTT. Residues: CASSPFGQKNTEAFF.

The chain uses TRBV3-1 (or the pseudogene TRBV3-2) and TRBJ2-2; 8 bases match TRBD2. V was clipped by 5 bases and J by 9 bases; unmatched bases: 11. Germline CDR1 is LGHDT and CDR2 is YNNKEL (reference sequence). The CDR3 is 15 amino acids. CDR3 bases: TGTGCCAGCAGCGAAGGGGCGGGGGGCCACCGGGAGCTGTTTTTT. It translates to CASSEGAGGHRELFF.

The CDR3 nucleotides read TGTGCCAGCAGCCCCGACAGGGATGAGCAGTTCTTC. This codes for CASSPDRDEQFF. This sequence joins TRBV4-2 and TRBJ2-1; 7 nucleotides agree with TRBD1. CDR1 is LGHNA and CDR2 is YNFKEQ in the germline V gene. V was clipped by 4 bases and J by 8 bases; unmatched bases: 2. The CDR3 is 12 amino acids.